The clone carrying this T cell receptor beta chain was detected many times. Through a sample-barcoded 5' primer and a J-beta primer mix, a second PCR was run for roughly 6 to 11 cycles. TCRdb called the 5' RACE reads again in MiXCR, with one record for every CDR3 protein. Among roughly 1.7 million distinct CDR3 sequences, roughly a third were seen once, and the ten largest hold approximately 10%. The germline V and J ends were trimmed by 7 bases and 7 bases, with 14 bases remaining between them. CDR3 length equals 12 residues. Germline V CDR1 and CDR2: PRHDT, FYEKMQ (reference sequence). This entry is derived from a study of blood T cells in healthy people across ages.

The sequenced sample consisted of blood. The rearrangement uses TRBV13 and TRBJ2-7, with D possibly matching TRBD2 (5 bases). The receptor comes from a woman in her 30s in good health. CDR3 region: CASNVGVQEQYF. The CDR3 DNA is TGTGCCAGCAATGTGGGAGTTCAAGAGCAGTACTTC.